This T cell receptor (beta chain) stems from a study of T cells in Graves' hyperthyroidism and ophthalmopathy. RNA transcripts served as the template for amplifying TCR beta CDR3 regions. With the HTBI primer set, the TCR CDR3 went through a first round of RT-PCR. TCRdb analysed the multiplex PCR reads with MiXCR anew, one entry per CDR3 protein. The repertoire holds 500,000 to 650,000 distinct CDR3 sequences, with around 15% as singletons. The junction had 7 bases not matched to a gene; V was cut back by 3 bases and J by 0 bases. Germline CDR1 SGHAT, CDR2 FQDESV (reference sequence). The CDR3 sequence is 17 residues long. This clonotype was seen ten or more times. Uncontrolled infections, other autoimmune diseases, pregnancy or lactation led to exclusion of patients. In making diagnoses, clinical symptoms, serum thyroxine and TRAb, thyroid ultrasound and orbital computed tomography were all used.

This chain links TRBV11-1 with TRBJ2-7; 11 nucleotides align to TRBD2. This clonotype was sampled from a woman aged 50 to 65 with Graves' ophthalmopathy. The sequenced material came from blood. CDR3 nucleotide sequence: TGTGCCAGCAGCTTGACTAGCGGGATACGGAGCTCCTACGAGCAGTACTTC. It codes for CASSLTSGIRSSYEQYF.